The 5 T cell receptor beta chains reported below all come from one sample, sequenced in a study of T-cell reconstitution after alpha-beta-depleted transplantation in children. Unique molecular identifiers were used to barcode this TCRbeta library. TCRdb fed the PCR reads into MiXCR, producing one record per CDR3 protein. This sample has roughly 200,000 distinct CDR3 sequences, with approximately 10% found just once. The sequenced sample was PBMCs from the stem cell graft donor, obtained from the stem cell graft. The source is a human donor who donated a stem cell graft to a child with acute lymphoblastic leukemia.

V and J are TRBV7-6 and TRBJ2-2; unclear D gene. The V and J ends lost 4 bases and 1 base respectively, with 10 bases between them. This CDR3 spans 15 amino acids. Per the germline V gene, CDR1 is SGHVS and CDR2 is FNYEAQ. For the CDR3, the DNA is TGTGCCAGCAGCTCCTATGGCCTGAACACCGGGGAGCTGTTTTTT. Protein sequence: CASSSYGLNTGELFF.

The V gene is TRBV20-1, the J gene TRBJ2-1; tentatively, D is TRBD1 (6 bases). CDR1 and CDR2 from the germline V gene are DFQATT and SNEGSKA (reference sequence). Trimming took off 7 bases at V and 6 bases at J, with 10 bases between the two ends. The CDR3 spans 11 residues. Written as DNA, the CDR3 is TGCAGTGTTAACAGGGTCAATGAGCAGTTCTTC. This gives the protein CSVNRVNEQFF.

This clonotype was counted only a few times. The V and J genes are TRBV7-4 and TRBJ1-5; D gene uncertain. There are 13 residues in the CDR3. The germline V gene has CDR1 SGHVT and CDR2 SQSDAQ. V lost 5 bases and J lost 6, with 11 bases in between. In DNA form, the CDR3 reads TGTGCCAGCAGCGGTAGACCAGGTCAGCCCCAGCATTTT. As protein: CASSGRPGQPQHF.

Many counts were recorded for this clonotype. The junction departs from the called germline gene at one end, perhaps through a read error. CDR3 region: CSARLAAALLF. In nucleotides, the CDR3 is TGCAGTGCGCGACTAGCGGCGGCCCTCCTTTTT. The V and J genes are TRBV20-1 and TRBJ2-3, with 9 nucleotides matching TRBD2. CDR3 length equals 11 residues. The germline gives CDR1 DFQATT, CDR2 SNEGSKA (reference sequence).

This clonotype was seen ten or more times. V is TRBV19 and J is TRBJ2-5; 9 nucleotides agree with TRBD2. The V and J ends lost 5 bases and 1 base, in that order; junction bases with no gene match: 5. Germline CDR1 reads LNHDA; CDR2 reads SQIVND (reference sequence). The length of the CDR3 is 15 residues. Here the CDR3 DNA reads TGTGCCAGTAGTTATAGCGGGGGACGCCAAGAGACCCAGTACTTC. Protein: CASSYSGGRQETQYF. Drawing the rest from reference TRBV19 and TRBJ2-5, the complete variable domain is DGGITQSPKYLFRKEGQNVTLSCEQNLNHDAMYWYRQDPGQGLRLIYYSQIVNDFQKGDIAEGYSVSREKKESFPLTVTSAQKNPTAFYLCASSYSGGRQETQYFGPGTRLLVL.